This is a list of T cell receptor beta chains from one sample in a study of cytomegalovirus exposure and HLA in healthy donors. The table came from immunoSEQ multiplex PCR; TCRdb's copy has only in-frame clones and leaves some out. The sample's table shows about 130,000 clones. Sequencing was done on a sample of PBMCs. These receptors were taken from a woman in her forties in good health and CMV-seropositive. Each CDR3 is given without its conserved first and last residue.

14 | TRBJ2-5 | TRBV6-1 | ASSEGSSAGKETQY
14 | TRBJ1-3 | TRBV18 | ASSPRTEPSGNTIY
13 | TRBJ1-4 | TRBV28 | ASSAPRPTNEKLF
13 | TRBJ2-3 | TRBV5-1 | ASSLVIAGTDTQY
12 | TRBJ1-2 | TRBV6-5 | ASSTSTGGYGYT
11 | TRBJ1-5 | TRBV27 | ASSFGYGQPQH
15 | TRBJ2-1 | TRBV5-1 | ASSLGLAGVLYNEQF
13 | TRBJ1-2 | TRBV15 | ATSRDKGVIYGYT
11 | TRBJ1-1 | TRBV7-2 | ASSRQGNTEAF
13 | TRBJ2-1 | TRBV15 | ATSTGLAGHNEQF